These T cell receptor beta chains were read from a single sample in a study of neurological immune-mediated disorders. TCRdb fed the 5' RACE reads into MiXCR, producing one record per CDR3 protein. The sample gives over 35,000 distinct CDR3 sequences, about 12% of which show up once; 1.3% is in the top ten. What was sequenced was PBMCs. These TCRs come from a female donor in good health. Each CDR3 is given with its conserved first and last residue. The D gene is left open where the match is weak. Not every row has a clone size; where given, it reads once, few, many or a size class.

CASSRTGQTVHSEQYF TGTGCCAGCAGTCGGACAGGACAAACGGTACACTCCGAGCAGTACTTC TRBD1 TRBV28 many TRBJ2-7
CASSQDSGREAFF TGTGCCAGCAGCCAAGATAGTGGCAGGGAAGCTTTCTTT . TRBV4-2 many TRBJ1-1
CASSPAGGYEQYF TGTGCCAGCAGCCCCGCCGGCGGATACGAGCAGTACTTC . TRBV9 many TRBJ2-7
CASRAETESAEAFF TGTGCCAGCAGAGCCGAAACGGAATCCGCTGAAGCTTTCTTT . TRBV6-5 many TRBJ1-1
CASGSGTDTEAFF TGCGCCAGCGGATCCGGGACTGACACTGAAGCTTTCTTT . TRBV5-1 many TRBJ1-1
CASSTSRGYRPYEQYF TGTGCCAGCAGCACTAGTCGGGGCTACAGACCCTACGAGCAGTACTTC . TRBV12-3/TRBV12-4 few TRBJ2-7
CASSLEGGVRETQYF TGCGCCAGCAGCTTGGAAGGGGGAGTACGAGAGACCCAGTACTTC . TRBV5-1 many TRBJ2-5
CASSLGQGFDNEQFF TGTGCCAGCAGCCTAGGACAGGGGTTCGACAATGAGCAGTTCTTC TRBD1 TRBV7-9 . TRBJ2-1
CASSYPTLSSFYNEQFF TGTGCCAGCAGTTACCCGACACTATCCTCTTTTTACAATGAGCAGTTCTTC . TRBV6-6 many TRBJ2-1
CATSDPPGPRNTGELFF TGTGCCACCAGTGATCCCCCCGGTCCGAGGAACACCGGGGAGCTGTTTTTT . TRBV24-1 many TRBJ2-2
CASSLGGNPEAFF TGCGCCAGCAGCTTGGGAGGGAACCCTGAAGCTTTCTTT . TRBV5-1 many TRBJ1-1
CASSVGGGPTGELFF TGTGCCAGCAGCGTAGGAGGGGGGCCCACCGGGGAGCTGTTTTTT . TRBV9 many TRBJ2-2
CATSRDRGTGSYEQYF TGTGCCACCAGCAGAGATCGGGGGACAGGGTCCTACGAGCAGTACTTC TRBD1 TRBV15 many TRBJ2-7
CASSQVLAGPDTQYF TGTGCCAGCAGCCAAGTCTTAGCGGGCCCAGATACGCAGTATTTT TRBD2 TRBV4-2 many TRBJ2-3
CASSLRQGLNTEAFF TGTGCCAGCAGTTTGCGACAGGGGTTGAACACTGAAGCTTTCTTT TRBD1 TRBV27 many TRBJ1-1
CASSPRQGLSEAFF TGTGCCAGCTCACCGCGACAGGGGCTCTCTGAAGCTTTCTTT TRBD1 TRBV18 . TRBJ1-1
CSAYDSGTEAFF TGCAGTGCGTACGACAGCGGCACTGAAGCTTTCTTT . TRBV20-1 many TRBJ1-1
CASRGPLSPDTQYF TGTGCCAGCAGAGGGCCCCTCTCTCCAGATACGCAGTATTTT . TRBV27 many TRBJ2-3
CASSPLFGTGNTEAFF TGCGCCAGCAGCCCTCTCTTCGGGACGGGCAACACTGAAGCTTTCTTT . TRBV4-1 many TRBJ1-1
CASSVVTGQAKNIQYF TGTGCCAGCAGTGTTGTAACAGGGCAAGCCAAAAACATTCAGTACTTC . TRBV2 many TRBJ2-4
CASRPFRLAGEETQYF TGCGCCAGCAGACCCTTTCGACTAGCGGGGGAAGAGACCCAGTACTTC TRBD2 TRBV5-1 many TRBJ2-5
CASADRGRGSPLHF TGTGCCAGTGCGGACAGGGGGCGCGGTTCACCCCTCCACTTT TRBD1 TRBV6-6 many TRBJ1-6
CASSQEKLAGRYEQYF TGTGCCAGCAGCCAAGAAAAACTAGCGGGACGCTACGAGCAGTACTTC TRBD2 TRBV4-2 many TRBJ2-7
CASSAGLAGVTDTQYF TGTGCCAGCAGCGCGGGACTAGCGGGGGTCACAGATACGCAGTATTTT TRBD2 TRBV5-5 . TRBJ2-3
CASSLQGSNEKLFF TGTGCCAGCAGCCTACAGGGATCTAATGAAAAACTGTTTTTT . TRBV3-1 many TRBJ1-4
CASSRNPTEAFF TGTGCCAGCAGTAGAAACCCCACTGAAGCTTTCTTT . TRBV6-5 many TRBJ1-1
CAVNWRRAGANVLTF TGTGCCGTCAACTGGAGACGTGCTGGGGCCAACGTCCTGACTTTC . TRBV12-3/TRBV12-4 many TRBJ2-6
CSASVGQGGQYF TGCAGTGCTAGTGTGGGACAGGGGGGTCAGTACTTC TRBD1 TRBV20-1 medium-sized TRBJ2-7
CASTLLLGGDIQYF TGTGCCAGCACCCTCCTCCTGGGGGGCGACATTCAGTACTTC . TRBV12-3/TRBV12-4 many TRBJ2-4
CASKEAFSGNTIYF TGTGCCAGCAAAGAGGCCTTCTCTGGAAACACCATATATTTT . TRBV6-5 many TRBJ1-3
CASSEVNEQFF TGTGCCAGCAGTGAGGTCAATGAGCAGTTCTTC . TRBV2 many TRBJ2-1
CASSPRDRGDTQYF TGCGCCAGCAGCCCGAGGGACAGGGGAGATACGCAGTATTTT TRBD1 TRBV5-1 many TRBJ2-3
CASSQVWDPEAFF TGCGCCAGCAGCCAAGTATGGGACCCTGAAGCTTTCTTT . TRBV4-1 . TRBJ1-1
CASSPRIETQYF TGTGCCAGCTCACCACGGATTGAGACCCAGTACTTC . TRBV18 many TRBJ2-5
CASSLARLEKLFF TGTGCCAGCAGCTTAGCTAGGCTGGAAAAACTGTTTTTT . TRBV7-2 . TRBJ1-4
CASSLSGKPEAFF TGTGCCAGCAGTTTATCAGGGAAACCTGAAGCTTTCTTT . TRBV12-3/TRBV12-4 many TRBJ1-1
CSARDPLGSGRERDTQYF TGCAGTGCTAGAGATCCGCTTGGGTCTGGGCGGGAGCGGGATACGCAGTATTTT TRBD2 TRBV20-1 many TRBJ2-3
CASSLYSGQETQYF TGCGCCAGCAGCTTGTACAGCGGCCAAGAGACCCAGTACTTC . TRBV5-1 many TRBJ2-5
CASRHLGRILF TGTGCCAGCAGGCACCTGGGACGCATTCTTTTC . TRBV6-2/TRBV6-3 . TRBJ1-4
CSAREGAGGYTF TGCAGTGCTAGAGAAGGGGCAGGGGGCTACACCTTC . TRBV20-1 many TRBJ1-2